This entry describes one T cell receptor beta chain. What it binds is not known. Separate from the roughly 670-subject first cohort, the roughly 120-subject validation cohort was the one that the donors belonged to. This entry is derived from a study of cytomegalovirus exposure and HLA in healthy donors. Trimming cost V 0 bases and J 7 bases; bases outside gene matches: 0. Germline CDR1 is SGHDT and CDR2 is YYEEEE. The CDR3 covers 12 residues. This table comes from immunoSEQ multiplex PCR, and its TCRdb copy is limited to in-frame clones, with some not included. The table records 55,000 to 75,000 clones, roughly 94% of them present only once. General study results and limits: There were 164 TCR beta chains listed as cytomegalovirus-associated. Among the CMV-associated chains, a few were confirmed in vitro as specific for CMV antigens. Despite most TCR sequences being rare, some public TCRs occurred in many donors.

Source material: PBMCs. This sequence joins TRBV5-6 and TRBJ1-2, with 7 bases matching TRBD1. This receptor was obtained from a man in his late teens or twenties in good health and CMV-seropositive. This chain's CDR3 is CASSLGDSGYTF. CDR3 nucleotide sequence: TGTGCCAGCAGCTTGGGGGACAGTGGCTACACCTTC.